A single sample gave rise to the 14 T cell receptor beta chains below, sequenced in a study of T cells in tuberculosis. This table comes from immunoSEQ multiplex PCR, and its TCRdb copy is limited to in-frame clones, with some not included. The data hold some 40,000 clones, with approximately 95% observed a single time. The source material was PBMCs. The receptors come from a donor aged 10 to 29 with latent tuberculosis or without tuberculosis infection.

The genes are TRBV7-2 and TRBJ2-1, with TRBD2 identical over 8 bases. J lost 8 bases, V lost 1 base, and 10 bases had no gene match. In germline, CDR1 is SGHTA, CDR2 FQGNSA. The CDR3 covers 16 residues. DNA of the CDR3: TGTGCCAGCAGCTTAGTTGGTCGAGCGGGGGTAGATGAGCAGTTCTTC. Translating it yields CASSLVGRAGVDEQFF.

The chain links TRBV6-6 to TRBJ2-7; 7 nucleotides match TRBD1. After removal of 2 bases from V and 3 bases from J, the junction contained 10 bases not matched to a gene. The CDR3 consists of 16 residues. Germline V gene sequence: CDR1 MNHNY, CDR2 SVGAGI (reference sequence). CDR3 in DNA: TGTGCCAGCAGTTACGTCGACAGGGCCGCCGGCTACGAGCAGTACTTC. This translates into CASSYVDRAAGYEQYF.

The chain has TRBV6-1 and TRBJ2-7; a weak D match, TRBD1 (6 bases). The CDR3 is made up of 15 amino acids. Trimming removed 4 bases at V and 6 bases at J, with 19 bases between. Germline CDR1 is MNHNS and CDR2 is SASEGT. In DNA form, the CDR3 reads TGTGCCAGCAGTGTCTGGGACAAAGGAACTGGCGAGCAGTACTTC. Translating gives CASSVWDKGTGEQYF.

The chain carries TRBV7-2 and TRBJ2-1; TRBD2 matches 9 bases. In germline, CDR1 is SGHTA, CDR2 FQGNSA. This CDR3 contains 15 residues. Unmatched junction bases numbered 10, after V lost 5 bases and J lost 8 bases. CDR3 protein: CASSHWGGGAYEQFF. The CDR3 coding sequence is TGTGCCAGCAGCCACTGGGGCGGGGGGGCCTATGAGCAGTTCTTC.

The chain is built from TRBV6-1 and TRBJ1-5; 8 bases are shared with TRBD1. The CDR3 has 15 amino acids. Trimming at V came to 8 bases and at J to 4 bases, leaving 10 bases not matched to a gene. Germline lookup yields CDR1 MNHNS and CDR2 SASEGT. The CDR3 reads CASLKNGQGNQPQHF. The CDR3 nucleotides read TGTGCCAGCCTGAAAAATGGACAGGGAAATCAGCCCCAGCATTTT.

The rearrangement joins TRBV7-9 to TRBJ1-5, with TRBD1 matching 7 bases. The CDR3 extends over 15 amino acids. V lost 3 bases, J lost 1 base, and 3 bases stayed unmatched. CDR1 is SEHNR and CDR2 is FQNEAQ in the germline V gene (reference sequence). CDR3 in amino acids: CASSLGTASNQPQHF. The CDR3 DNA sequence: TGTGCCAGCAGCTTGGGGACAGCCAGCAATCAGCCCCAGCATTTT.

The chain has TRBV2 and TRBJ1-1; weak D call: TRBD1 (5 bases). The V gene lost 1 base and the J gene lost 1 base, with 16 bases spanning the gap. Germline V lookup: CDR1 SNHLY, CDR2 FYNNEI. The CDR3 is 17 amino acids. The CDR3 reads CASSEVDENRRNTEAFF. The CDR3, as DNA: TGTGCCAGCAGTGAAGTTGACGAGAACAGGAGGAACACTGAAGCTTTCTTT.

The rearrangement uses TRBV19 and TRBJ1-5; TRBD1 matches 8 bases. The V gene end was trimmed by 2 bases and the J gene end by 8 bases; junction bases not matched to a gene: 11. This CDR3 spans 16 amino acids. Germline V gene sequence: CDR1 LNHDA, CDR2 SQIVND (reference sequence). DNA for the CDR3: TGTGCCAGTAGTATACAGACAGGGGTAACCCTGGAGCCCCAGCATTTT. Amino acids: CASSIQTGVTLEPQHF.

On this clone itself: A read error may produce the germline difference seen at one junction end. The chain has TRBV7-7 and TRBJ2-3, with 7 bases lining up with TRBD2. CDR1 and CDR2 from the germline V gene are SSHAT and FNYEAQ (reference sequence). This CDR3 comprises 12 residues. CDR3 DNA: TGTGCTAGCAGCCCCCCCGGGGGGACGCAGTATTTT. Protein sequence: CASSPPGGTQYF.

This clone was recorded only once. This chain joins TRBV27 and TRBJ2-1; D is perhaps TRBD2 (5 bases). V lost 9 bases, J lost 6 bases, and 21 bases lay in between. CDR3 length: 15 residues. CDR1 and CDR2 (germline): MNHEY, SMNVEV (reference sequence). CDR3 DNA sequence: TGTGCCAGTAGAAGGGAAGGCGGGCCCTCCAATGAGCAGTTCTTC. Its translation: CASRREGGPSNEQFF.

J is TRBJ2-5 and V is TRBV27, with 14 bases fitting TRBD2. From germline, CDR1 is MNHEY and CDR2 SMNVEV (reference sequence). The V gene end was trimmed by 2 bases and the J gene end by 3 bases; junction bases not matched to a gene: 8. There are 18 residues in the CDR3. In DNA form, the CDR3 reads TGTGCCAGCAGTTTACAAACTCCGGGACTAGCGGGGGAAGAGACCCAGTACTTC. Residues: CASSLQTPGLAGEETQYF.

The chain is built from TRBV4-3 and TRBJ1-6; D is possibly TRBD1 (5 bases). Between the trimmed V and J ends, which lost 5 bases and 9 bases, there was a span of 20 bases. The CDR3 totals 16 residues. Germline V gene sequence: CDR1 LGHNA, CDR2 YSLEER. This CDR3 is CASSVFRDFPASPLHF. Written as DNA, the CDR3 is TGCGCCAGCAGCGTATTCCGGGACTTCCCCGCTTCACCCCTCCACTTT.

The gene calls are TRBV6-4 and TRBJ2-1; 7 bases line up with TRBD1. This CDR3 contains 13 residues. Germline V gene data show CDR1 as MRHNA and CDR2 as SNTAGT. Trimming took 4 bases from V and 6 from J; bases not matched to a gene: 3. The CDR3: CASSVRQGNEQFF. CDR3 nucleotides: TGTGCCAGCAGTGTCAGACAGGGCAATGAGCAGTTCTTC.

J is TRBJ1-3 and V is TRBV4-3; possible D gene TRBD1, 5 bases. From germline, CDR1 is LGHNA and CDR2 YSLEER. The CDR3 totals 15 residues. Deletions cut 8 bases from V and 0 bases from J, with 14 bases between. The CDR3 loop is CASGGLLGSGNTIYF. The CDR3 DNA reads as TGCGCCAGCGGGGGACTCCTCGGCTCTGGAAACACCATATATTTT.